The 11 T cell receptor beta chains listed next were all sequenced from one sample in a study of cytomegalovirus exposure and HLA in healthy donors. TCRdb's table, derived via immunoSEQ multiplex PCR, lists solely in-frame clones and lacks some. The table shows 100,000 to 130,000 clones, with around 85% occurring only once. The source material was PBMCs. These receptors all come from a woman aged 18-35 years in good health and CMV-seronegative.

This chain uses TRBV18 with TRBJ1-1; no clear D. Germline lookup yields CDR1 KGHSH and CDR2 LQKENI. V was trimmed by 0 bases and J by 3 bases, leaving 11 bases between them. The CDR3 consists of 15 residues. The CDR3 bases are TGTGCCAGCTCACCACCCAGTCGGACTTACACTGAAGCTTTCTTT. It translates to CASSPPSRTYTEAFF.

The chain employs TRBV28 and TRBJ2-7; no definite D call. Germline CDR1 MDHEN, CDR2 SYDVKM. CDR3 length: 13 amino acids. V lost 4 bases, J lost 0 bases, and 7 bases lay in between. The CDR3 spells CASSSPSSYEQYF. CDR3 sequence (DNA): TGTGCCAGCAGTTCGCCGAGCTCCTACGAGCAGTACTTC. Drawing the rest from reference TRBV28 and TRBJ2-7, the complete variable domain is DVKVTQSSRYLVKRTGEKVFLECVQDMDHENMFWYRQDPGLGLRLIYFSYDVKMKEKGDIPEGYSVSREKKERFSLILESASTNQTSMYLCASSSPSSYEQYFGPGTRLTVT.

The CDR3 nucleotides read TGTGCCAGCAGCTTAGGACGGGACACCCGCTACGAGCAGTACTTC. Protein product: CASSLGRDTRYEQYF. The chain has TRBV5-4 and TRBJ2-7; TRBD1 might be the D (6 bases). The V gene's germline CDR1 is SGHNT and CDR2 YYREEE (reference sequence). The CDR3 length is 15 residues. V was clipped by 2 bases and J by 3 bases, with 15 bases between them.

The chain combines TRBV25-1 with TRBJ2-3; 10 bases fit TRBD1. V lost 4 bases and J lost 3; bases outside the gene matches: 1. This CDR3 spans 14 amino acids. The germline V gene encodes CDR1 MGHDK and CDR2 SYGVNS. CDR3 sequence (DNA): TGTGCCAGCAGTGGGGACAGGGGTACAGATACGCAGTATTTT. It yields the protein CASSGDRGTDTQYF.

The V gene is TRBV29-1, the J gene TRBJ2-3; unclear D gene. CDR3 size: 12 residues. Germline assignment: CDR1 SQVTM and CDR2 ANQGSEA. V dropped 3 bases and J dropped 5 bases, with 9 bases sitting between them. DNA for the CDR3: TGCAGCGTTGATCGAGTACTAGATACGCAGTATTTT. Amino acid sequence: CSVDRVLDTQYF.

The chain combines TRBV13 with TRBJ2-1; 8 bases fit TRBD1. J gave up 8 bases and V 5 bases, and 20 bases lay outside the gene matches. Germline values: CDR1 PRHDT, CDR2 FYEKMQ (reference sequence). The CDR3 loop spans 18 amino acids. The CDR3 reads CASSPPQFERQGNDEQFF. CDR3 bases: TGTGCCAGCAGCCCACCCCAGTTCGAAAGACAGGGGAACGATGAGCAGTTCTTC.

V usage is TRBV7-9 and J usage is TRBJ2-2; tentatively, D is TRBD2 (7 bases). This CDR3 is 16 amino acids long. Deletions cut 7 bases from V and 5 bases from J, with 20 bases between. Per germline, CDR1 SEHNR and CDR2 FQNEAQ (reference sequence). CDR3 sequence reads: CASNMVGGPLTGELFF. In nucleotides, the CDR3 is TGTGCCAGCAACATGGTGGGGGGGCCACTTACCGGGGAGCTGTTTTTT.

J is TRBJ2-3 and V is TRBV7-2; D is unresolved. Germline CDR1 is SGHTA and CDR2 is FQGNSA. V lost 1 base and J lost 2, with 7 bases in between. The CDR3 spans 14 residues. CDR3 region: CASSLGLYTDTQYF. The CDR3 region has the DNA TGTGCCAGCAGCTTAGGGCTTTACACAGATACGCAGTATTTT.

This clone came up a few times. The rearrangement uses TRBV19 and TRBJ2-7; D is unresolved. Germline assignment: CDR1 LNHDA and CDR2 SQIVND (reference sequence). CDR3 length: 13 residues. V shed 4 bases and J shed 0 bases, with 7 bases lying between them. The CDR3 DNA sequence: TGTGCCAGTAGTAGGCGGAGCTCCTACGAGCAGTACTTC. This translates into CASSRRSSYEQYF.

V and J are TRBV5-6 and TRBJ1-2; no clear D gene. The CDR3 extends over 14 amino acids. The V end was cut by 5 bases, the J end by 1 base, with 12 bases between. Per the germline V gene, CDR1 is SGHDT and CDR2 is YYEEEE. CDR3 in DNA: TGTGCCAGCAGTTCTAGACGGGATAACTATGGCTACACCTTC. This gives the protein CASSSRRDNYGYTF. Complete variable domain (other parts from reference TRBV5-6 and TRBJ1-2): DAGVTQSPTHLIKTRGQQVTLRCSPKSGHDTVSWYQQALGQGPQFIFQYYEEEERQRGNFPDRFSGHQFPNYSSELNVNALLLGDSALYLCASSSRRDNYGYTFGSGTRLTVV.

The V and J genes are TRBV5-6 and TRBJ2-5; D possibly corresponds to TRBD1 (5 bases). This CDR3 is built from 13 residues. Between the trimmed V and J ends, which lost 1 base and 5 bases, there was a span of 9 bases. The germline V gene has CDR1 SGHDT and CDR2 YYEEEE. DNA for the CDR3: TGTGCCAGCAGCTTGTGGGGCGGCGAGACCCAGTACTTC. Its translation is CASSLWGGETQYF.